What follows are 17 T cell receptor beta chains derived from one specimen sequenced in a study of CD8+CD57+ T cells in acquired aplastic anemia. Patients chosen for sequencing had shown CD8+CD57+ cell expansion by flow cytometry. TCR beta VDJ and CDR3 were profiled, and genomic DNA was the template. MiXCR, run by TCRdb on the reads, gives a single entry per CDR3 protein. The sample records about 190,000 distinct CDR3 sequences, less than 60% being singletons. Material: sorted CD4+, CD8+, or CD8+CD57+ T cells (not recorded which) from PBMCs. These receptors all stem from a human donor with aplastic anemia.

This clonotype was counted only a few times. The genes are TRBV18 and TRBJ2-7; D is unresolved. The CDR3 is 12 residues long. The V end lost 4 bases, the J end lost 5 bases, and 9 bases lay between the germline ends. Germline CDR1 KGHSH, CDR2 LQKENI. The CDR3 nucleotides read TGTGCCAGCTCACTATACGGACACGAGCAGTACTTC. Translated: CASSLYGHEQYF. Full variable domain (missing parts from reference TRBV18 and TRBJ2-7): NAGVMQNPRHLVRRRGQEARLRCSPMKGHSHVYWYRQLPEEGLKFMVYLQKENIIDESGMPKERFSAEFPKEGPSILRIQQVVRGDSAAYFCASSLYGHEQYFGPGTRLTVT.

In its sample, this clonotype was seen a few times. The gene calls are TRBV24-1 and TRBJ2-5; tentatively, D is TRBD1 (5 bases). Trimming stripped 2 bases from V and 1 base from J, with 10 bases between. The CDR3 runs to 15 residues. Germline V gene data show CDR1 as KGHDR and CDR2 as SFDVKD. The CDR3 reads CATSDSWGSQETQYF. The CDR3 DNA is TGTGCCACCAGTGATTCGTGGGGCAGCCAAGAGACCCAGTACTTC.

Note on this clonotype: A much larger clone differs by one base, so this may be a read error. The chain combines TRBV5-1 with TRBJ1-2, with TRBD1 as a possible D gene (5 bases). This CDR3 comprises 14 residues. From germline, CDR1 is SGHRS and CDR2 YFSETQ. The CDR3 nucleotides are TGCGTCAGCAGCTTATCGGTAGACAGCTATGGCTACACCTTC. Its protein product is CVSSLSVDSYGYTF.

The table lists this clonotype with many counts. Compared with germline, one end of the junction differs, possibly owing to a read error. The chain couples TRBV13 to TRBJ2-3, with TRBD2 matching over 10 bases. The CDR3 is 16 amino acids. Germline V lookup: CDR1 PRHDT, CDR2 FYEKMQ (reference sequence). The CDR3 loop is CASSLGLAGGTDTQYF. In DNA, the CDR3 is TGCGCCAGCAGCTTGGGGTTAGCGGGAGGAACAGATACGCAGTATTTT.

This clonotype came up many times. V usage is TRBV20-1 and J usage is TRBJ2-2; a possible D gene is TRBD1 (5 bases). Between the trimmed V and J ends, which lost 6 bases and 8 bases, there was a span of 16 bases. CDR3 length: 13 amino acids. Per germline, CDR1 DFQATT and CDR2 SNEGSKA (reference sequence). The CDR3 region has the DNA TGCAGTGCCAGAATGCCAGGGTTTGGGGAGCTGTTTTTT. Translation gives CSARMPGFGELFF.

This clonotype was seen many times. The chain has TRBV24-1 and TRBJ2-7, with TRBD2 as a possible D gene (5 bases). V lost 5 bases and J 6 bases, leaving 13 bases between the germline ends. The CDR3 spans 13 residues. Germline CDR1 reads KGHDR; CDR2 reads SFDVKD. CDR3 nucleotides: TGTGCCACCAGTGGATCTGGAGGCAGCGAGCAGTACTTC. This gives the protein CATSGSGGSEQYF.

About this clonotype: This likely comes from a read error, as the CDR3 has no conserved phenylalanine or tryptophan at its end. This chain connects TRBV4-1 to TRBJ1-4; no clear D. Germline CDR1 MGHRA, CDR2 YSYEKL. This CDR3 spans 16 amino acids. V lost 1 base and J 0 bases, leaving 9 bases between the germline ends. This chain's CDR3 is CASSQGPIATNEKLFL. The CDR3 region has the DNA TGCGCCAGCAGCCAAGGGCCGATTGCAACTAATGAAAAACTGTTTCTT.

This clonotype appeared many times. The J gene is TRBJ2-1, the V gene TRBV20-1; 8 nucleotides align to TRBD2. J was trimmed by 6 bases and V by 3 bases; bases with no gene match: 4. The CDR3 has 13 residues. Germline lookup yields CDR1 DFQATT and CDR2 SNEGSKA (reference sequence). The CDR3 region is CSASGRAFNEQFF. CDR3 DNA: TGCAGTGCTAGCGGGAGGGCCTTCAATGAGCAGTTCTTC.

The gene calls are TRBV7-9 and TRBJ2-5, with TRBD2 matching over 12 bases. V gave up 7 bases and J gave up 5 bases; unmatched junction bases: 8. Germline V gives CDR1 SEHNR, CDR2 FQNEAQ (reference sequence). This CDR3 is 15 amino acids long. In DNA form, the CDR3 reads TGTGCCAGCACCAGACTAGCGGGAGAATCCGAGACCCAGTACTTC. Its protein product is CASTRLAGESETQYF.

This clonotype was recorded once. The chain has TRBV10-3 and TRBJ2-1; 11 bases fit TRBD2. The trim removed 4 bases at V and 12 bases at J, leaving 14 bases unmatched. The germline V gene encodes CDR1 ENHRY and CDR2 SYGVKD. The CDR3 is made up of 16 amino acids. CDR3 sequence reads: CAISVVAGGSTDTQFF. CDR3 bases: TGTGCCATCAGTGTGGTAGCGGGAGGGAGCACAGATACGCAGTTCTTC.

This clonotype showed up many times. The rearrangement links TRBV6-1 to TRBJ2-1; the match to TRBD1 covers 7 bases. V lost 7 bases to trimming and J lost 2 bases; unmatched junction nucleotides: 5. CDR1 and CDR2 (germline): MNHNS, SASEGT. This CDR3 is built from 14 residues. In nucleotides, the CDR3 is TGTGCCAGCAAGCAGGGGGTGGCCTACAATGAGCAGTTCTTC. The encoded protein is CASKQGVAYNEQFF.

The V and J genes are TRBV2 and TRBJ2-7; D is unclear. The CDR3 length is 13 residues. The germline CDR1 and CDR2 sequences are SNHLY and FYNNEI. V dropped 2 bases and J dropped 4 bases, with 9 bases sitting between them. The CDR3 loop reads CASSEQAEYEQYF. The DNA of the CDR3 is TGTGCCAGCAGTGAACAGGCTGAGTACGAGCAGTACTTC.

The chain employs TRBV7-9 and TRBJ2-3, with a possible D match to TRBD2 (6 bases). The germline CDR1 and CDR2 sequences are SEHNR and FQNEAQ (reference sequence). V was pared by 4 bases and J by 2 bases, with 10 bases between. This CDR3 comprises 14 residues. CDR3 loop: CASSSGLNTDTQYF. The DNA of the CDR3 is TGTGCCAGCAGCTCAGGACTAAACACAGATACGCAGTATTTT.

This clonotype was observed a few times. The gene calls are TRBV7-6 and TRBJ2-7, with 13 bases that match TRBD2. There are 15 residues in the CDR3. The junction had 2 bases not matched to a gene; V was cut back by 6 bases and J by 0 bases. Germline values: CDR1 SGHVS, CDR2 FNYEAQ. The CDR3 here is CASSWTSGGSYEQYF. As DNA, the CDR3 is TGTGCCAGCAGTTGGACTAGCGGGGGCTCCTACGAGCAGTACTTC.

This sequence joins TRBV25-1 and TRBJ2-3; D is unresolved. CDR1 is MGHDK, CDR2 SYGVNS, per germline. V shed 4 bases and J shed 2 bases, with 10 bases lying between them. This CDR3 has 14 residues. The CDR3, as DNA: TGTGCCAGCAGTGCTTTTAGGGACACAGATACGCAGTATTTT. This gives the protein CASSAFRDTDTQYF.

This clonotype was seen many times. J is TRBJ2-1 and V is TRBV20-1; TRBD2 is a possible D gene (6 bases). The germline gives CDR1 DFQATT, CDR2 SNEGSKA (reference sequence). The CDR3 extends over 15 amino acids. Trimming took 8 bases from V and 0 from J, leaving 17 bases between them. CDR3 region: CSPSGGGSSYNEQFF. CDR3 sequence (DNA): TGCAGTCCCTCTGGGGGAGGAAGCTCCTACAATGAGCAGTTCTTC.

The chain combines TRBV24-1 with TRBJ2-5, with a weak D call TRBD2 (5 bases). Between the trimmed V and J ends, which lost 5 bases and 1 base, there was a span of 16 bases. This CDR3 has 16 amino acids. Germline V CDR1 and CDR2: KGHDR, SFDVKD. The CDR3 sequence is CATSGHLLSGQETQYF. CDR3 DNA sequence: TGTGCCACCAGTGGCCACCTGTTGAGCGGCCAAGAGACCCAGTACTTC.